This T cell receptor (beta chain) appears in the sequencing data of a study of response to subunit inactivated influenza vaccine. TCRdb re-called the RT-PCR reads with MiXCR, one entry per CDR3 protein. The sample includes around 790,000 distinct CDR3 sequences, less than 25% of them seen just once. Remarks on this clonotype: Its antigen is unknown.

The CDR3 sequence is 14 residues long. From germline, CDR1 is MDHEN and CDR2 SYDVKM. Deletions cut 5 bases from V and 10 bases from J, with 15 bases between. Points from the study as a whole: Authors suggested each seasonal flu vaccination may recruit only limited numbers of new T cells.

The sequenced sample was PBMCs from blood, obtained 4 to 6 days after vaccination. This TCR came from a man in his fifties or sixties who received an inactivated influenza vaccine. The gene calls are TRBV28 and TRBJ1-6; D is uncertain. The CDR3: CASSPFSGGSPLHF. The DNA of the CDR3 is TGTGCCAGCAGTCCCTTCTCCGGAGGATCACCCCTCCACTTT.